This record concerns one T cell receptor (beta chain) sequence. Its antigen remains unidentified. The same CDR3 also results from other DNA sequences found in this sample. The assay was immunoSEQ multiplex PCR, and TCRdb's table has in-frame clones only and misses some. The sample has fewer than 25,000 clones, around 67% seen once. CDR3 size: 13 residues. The V gene's germline CDR1 is ENHRY and CDR2 SYGVKD. Trimming left V 3 bases short and J 1 base short, with 6 bases between. The data were taken from a study of vaccination effects on CD4 cells after COVID-19. General study points: In the late period after vaccination, infection- and vaccine-induced clones contracted markedly. In healthy vaccinees, only 1 of 255 vaccine-induced clones cross-reacted with common cold coronaviruses.

Sequencing in the ViraFEST assay came after antigen-specific CD4+ T cells had been expanded with viral peptide pools, which were used to stimulate PBMC. Isolation of CD4+ T cells took place after less than twelve days of culture. Two-dose vaccination with either BNT162b2 or mRNA-1273 was given to the participants. Negative nucleocapsid antibody tests before and after vaccination confirmed no previous SARS-CoV-2 infection. Replacing half the medium with IL-2 medium was done on days 3 and 7. The sequence was obtained from a human donor who received a COVID-19 vaccine. The chain is built from TRBV10-3 and TRBJ1-2, with D perhaps matching TRBD1 (5 bases). Sequences were derived from CD4+ T cells from PBMCs cultured with SARS-CoV-2 spike peptides, sampled after COVID-19 vaccination. The CDR3 coding sequence is TGTGCCATCAGTGACCAGGGTAACTATGGCTACACCTTC. Its translation is CAISDQGNYGYTF.